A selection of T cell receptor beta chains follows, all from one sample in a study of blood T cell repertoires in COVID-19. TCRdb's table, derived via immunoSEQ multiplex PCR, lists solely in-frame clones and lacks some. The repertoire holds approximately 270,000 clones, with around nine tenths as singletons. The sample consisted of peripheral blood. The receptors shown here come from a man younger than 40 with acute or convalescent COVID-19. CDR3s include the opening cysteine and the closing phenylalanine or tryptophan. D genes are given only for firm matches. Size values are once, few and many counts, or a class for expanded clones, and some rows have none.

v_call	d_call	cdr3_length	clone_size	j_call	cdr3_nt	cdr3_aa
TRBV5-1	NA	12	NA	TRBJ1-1	TGCGCCAGCAGCTTGCGAGGGTTTGAAGCTTTCTTT	CASSLRGFEAFF
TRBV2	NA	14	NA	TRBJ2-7	TGTGCCAGCAGATTCGAGTGGGGGGCCTACGAGCAGTACTTC	CASRFEWGAYEQYF
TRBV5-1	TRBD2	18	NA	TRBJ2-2	TGCGCCAGCAGCTTATCGCTAGCGGGAGTTGGGTACACCGGGGAGCTGTTTTTT	CASSLSLAGVGYTGELFF
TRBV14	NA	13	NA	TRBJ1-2	TGTGCCAGCAGCCAAGTGGAGGGTTTTGGCTACACCTTC	CASSQVEGFGYTF
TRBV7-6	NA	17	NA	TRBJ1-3	TGTGCCAGCAGCTTGGGAGTTTCTCCGAGCTCTGGAAACACCATATATTTT	CASSLGVSPSSGNTIYF
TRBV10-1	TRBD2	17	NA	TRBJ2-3	TGCGCCAGCAGCTCGGGACTAGCGGGAGGCAGCACAGATACGCAGTATTTT	CASSSGLAGGSTDTQYF
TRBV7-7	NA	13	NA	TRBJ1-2	TGTGCTAGCAGCTTAGTCATCCCCTATGGCTACACCTTC	CASSLVIPYGYTF
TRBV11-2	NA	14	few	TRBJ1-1	TGTGCCAGCAGCCTACCAGGGAAGGTAACTGAAGCTTTCTTT	CASSLPGKVTEAFF
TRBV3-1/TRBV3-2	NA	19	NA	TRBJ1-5	TGTGCCAGCATCTCAGGGAGGGAGGGTCAAGGTTATAGCAATCAGCCCCAGCATTTT	CASISGREGQGYSNQPQHF
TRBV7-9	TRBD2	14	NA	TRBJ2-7	TGTGCCAGCAGCTTTAGCCGGGAGGGCTACGAGCAGTACTTC	CASSFSREGYEQYF
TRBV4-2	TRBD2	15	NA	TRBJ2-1	TGTGCCAGCAGTTCTAGCGGGAGGGCCCTGTCGGAGCAGTTCTTC	CASSSSGRALSEQFF
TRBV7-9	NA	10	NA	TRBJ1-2	TGTGCCAGCAGCCAGTGGGGCTACACCTTC	CASSQWGYTF
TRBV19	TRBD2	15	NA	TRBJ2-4	TGTGCCAGTAGGGGAACGGGACTAGCGACGGGAATTCAGTACTTC	CASRGTGLATGIQYF
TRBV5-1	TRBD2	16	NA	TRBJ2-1	TGCGCCAGCAGCTTCGGGACTAGCGGGAACTACAATGAGCAGTTCTTC	CASSFGTSGNYNEQFF
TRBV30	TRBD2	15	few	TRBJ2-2	TGTGCCTGGAGAGGGACTAGCGGGAGCACCGGGGAGCTGTTTTTT	CAWRGTSGSTGELFF
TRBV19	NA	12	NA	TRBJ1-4	TGTGCCAGTAGTATGTTACGGGAAAAACTGTTTTTT	CASSMLREKLFF
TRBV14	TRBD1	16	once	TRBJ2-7	TGTGCCAGCAGCCATCCAAGGGGACAGAACCACTACGAGCAGTACTTC	CASSHPRGQNHYEQYF
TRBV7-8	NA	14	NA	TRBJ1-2	TGTGCCAGCAGCTCACTAGTGTCCGGAACTGGCTACACCTTC	CASSSLVSGTGYTF
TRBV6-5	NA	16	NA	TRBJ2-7	TGTGCCAGCAGTTACGGTGCGGGGCTCCCTCCCTACGAGCAGTACTTC	CASSYGAGLPPYEQYF
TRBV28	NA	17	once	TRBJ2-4	TGTGCCAGCAGTTCCCGGATTAAGGGGGTGGCCAAAAACATTCAGTACTTC	CASSSRIKGVAKNIQYF
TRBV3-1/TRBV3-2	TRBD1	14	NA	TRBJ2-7	TGTGCCAGCAGCCAATCTATGACAGGGCACGAGCAGTACTTC	CASSQSMTGHEQYF
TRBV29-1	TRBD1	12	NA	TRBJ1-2	TGCAGCGTCGATCAACAGGGGGGTGGCTACACCTTC	CSVDQQGGGYTF
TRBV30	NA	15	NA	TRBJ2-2	TGTGCCTGGAGTGTAATTACAGGGTACACCGGGGAGCTGTTTTTT	CAWSVITGYTGELFF
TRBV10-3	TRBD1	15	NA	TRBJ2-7	TGTGCCATCAGTGATCCACGACAGGGGTCCTACGAGCAGTACTTC	CAISDPRQGSYEQYF
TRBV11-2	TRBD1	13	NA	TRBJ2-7	TGTGCCAGCAGCGAGGACAGGGGCCACGAGCAGTACTTC	CASSEDRGHEQYF
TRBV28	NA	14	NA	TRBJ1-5	TGTGCCAGCTACAGGTTTGGAAGCAATCAGCCCCAGCATTTT	CASYRFGSNQPQHF
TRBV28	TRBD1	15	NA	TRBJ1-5	TGTGCCAGCAGCCTGACAGGGCTGGGCAATCAGCCCCAGCATTTT	CASSLTGLGNQPQHF
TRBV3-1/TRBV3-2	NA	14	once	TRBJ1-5	TGTGCCAGCAGCCATTCAGGGAGCAATCAGCCCCAGCATTTT	CASSHSGSNQPQHF
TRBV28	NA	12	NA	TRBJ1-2	TGTGCCAGCATGTTGATCGGGTATGGCTACACCTTC	CASMLIGYGYTF
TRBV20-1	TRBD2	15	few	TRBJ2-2	TGCAGTGCTAGTTTTGCGGGAGGGCCTGGCGGGGAGCTGTTTTTT	CSASFAGGPGGELFF
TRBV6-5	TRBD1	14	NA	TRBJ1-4	TGTGCCAGCAGACCCACAGGGGTTAATGAAAAACTGTTTTTT	CASRPTGVNEKLFF
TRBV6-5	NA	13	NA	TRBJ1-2	TGTGCCAGCCAGGAGGGAGCTAACTATGGCTACACCTTC	CASQEGANYGYTF
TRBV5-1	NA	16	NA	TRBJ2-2	TGCGCCAGCAGCTTAGGAGTGTTCGCGAACACCGGGGAGCTGTTTTTT	CASSLGVFANTGELFF
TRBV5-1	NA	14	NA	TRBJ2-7	TGCGCCAGCAGCTTGGTTGTCTCCCCCTACGAGCAGTACTTC	CASSLVVSPYEQYF
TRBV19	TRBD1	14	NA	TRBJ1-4	TGTGCCAGTAGATACAGGGGTTCAGGTGAAAAACTGTTTTTT	CASRYRGSGEKLFF
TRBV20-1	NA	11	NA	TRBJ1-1	TGCAGTGCTAATCTGGACAGCCAAGCTTTCTTT	CSANLDSQAFF